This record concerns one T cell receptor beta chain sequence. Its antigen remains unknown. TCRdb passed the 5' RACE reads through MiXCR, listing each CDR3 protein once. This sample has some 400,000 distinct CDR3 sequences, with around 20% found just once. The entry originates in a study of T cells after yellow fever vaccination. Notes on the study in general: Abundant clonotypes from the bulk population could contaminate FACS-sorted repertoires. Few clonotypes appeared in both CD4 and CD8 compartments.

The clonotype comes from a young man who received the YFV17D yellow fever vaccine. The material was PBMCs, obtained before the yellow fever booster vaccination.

Here the CDR3 reads CSVGEGGTQETQYF. The CDR3 DNA reads as TGCAGCGTTGGAGAGGGAGGGACCCAAGAGACCCAGTACTTC. J is TRBJ2-5 and V is TRBV29-1, with TRBD2 identical over 7 bases. CDR3 length: 14 amino acids. Germline CDR1 is SQVTM and CDR2 is ANQGSEA. Germline trimming cut 4 bases from V and 1 base from J; bases unmatched to any gene: 6.